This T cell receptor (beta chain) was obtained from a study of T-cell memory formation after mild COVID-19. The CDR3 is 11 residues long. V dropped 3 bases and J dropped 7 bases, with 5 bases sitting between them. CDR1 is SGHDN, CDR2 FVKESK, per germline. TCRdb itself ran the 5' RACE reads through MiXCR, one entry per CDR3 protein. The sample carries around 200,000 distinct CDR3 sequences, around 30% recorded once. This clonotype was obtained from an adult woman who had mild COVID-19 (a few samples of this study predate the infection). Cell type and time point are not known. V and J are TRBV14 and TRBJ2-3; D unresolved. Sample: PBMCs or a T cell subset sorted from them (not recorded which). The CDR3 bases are TGTGCCAGCAGCCACACCTATACGCAGTATTTT. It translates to CASSHTYTQYF.